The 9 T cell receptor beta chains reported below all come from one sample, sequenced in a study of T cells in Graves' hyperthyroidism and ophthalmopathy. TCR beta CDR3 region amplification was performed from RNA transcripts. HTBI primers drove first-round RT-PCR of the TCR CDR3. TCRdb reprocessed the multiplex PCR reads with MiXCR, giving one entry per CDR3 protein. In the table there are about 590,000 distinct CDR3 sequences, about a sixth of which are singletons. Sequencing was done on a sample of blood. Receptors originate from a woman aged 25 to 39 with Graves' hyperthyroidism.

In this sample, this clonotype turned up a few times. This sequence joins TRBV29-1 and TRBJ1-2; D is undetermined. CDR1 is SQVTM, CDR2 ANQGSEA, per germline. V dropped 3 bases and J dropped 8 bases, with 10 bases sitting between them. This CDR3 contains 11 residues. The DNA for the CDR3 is TGCAGCGTTGAGACCGGGCGGGGCTACACCTTC. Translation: CSVETGRGYTF.

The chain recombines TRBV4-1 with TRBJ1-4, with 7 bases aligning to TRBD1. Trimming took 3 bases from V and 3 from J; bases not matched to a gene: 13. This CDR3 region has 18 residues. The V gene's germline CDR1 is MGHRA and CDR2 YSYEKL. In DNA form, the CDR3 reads TGCGCCAGCAGCCAGGCCCGGGACAGCGGATCTGCTAATGAAAAACTGTTTTTT. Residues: CASSQARDSGSANEKLFF.

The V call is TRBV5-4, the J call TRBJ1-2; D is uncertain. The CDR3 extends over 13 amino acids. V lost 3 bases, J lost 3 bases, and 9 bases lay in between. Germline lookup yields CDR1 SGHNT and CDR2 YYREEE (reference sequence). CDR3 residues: CASSSASHYGYTF. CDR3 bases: TGTGCCAGCAGCTCCGCCTCCCACTATGGCTACACCTTC.

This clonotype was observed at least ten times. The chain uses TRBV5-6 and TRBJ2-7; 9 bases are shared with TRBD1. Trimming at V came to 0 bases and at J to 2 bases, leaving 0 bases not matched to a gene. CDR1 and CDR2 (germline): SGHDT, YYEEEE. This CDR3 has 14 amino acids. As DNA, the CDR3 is TGTGCCAGCAGCTTGGGACAGGGGGCCTACGAGCAGTACTTC. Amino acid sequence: CASSLGQGAYEQYF. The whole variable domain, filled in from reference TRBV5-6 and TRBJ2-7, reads DAGVTQSPTHLIKTRGQQVTLRCSPKSGHDTVSWYQQALGQGPQFIFQYYEEEERQRGNFPDRFSGHQFPNYSSELNVNALLLGDSALYLCASSLGQGAYEQYFGPGTRLTVT.

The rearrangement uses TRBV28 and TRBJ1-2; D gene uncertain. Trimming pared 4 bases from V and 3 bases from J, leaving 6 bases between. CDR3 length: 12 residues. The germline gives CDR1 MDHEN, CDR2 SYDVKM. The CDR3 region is CASSYIDYGYTF. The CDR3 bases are TGTGCCAGCAGTTACATAGACTATGGCTACACCTTC.

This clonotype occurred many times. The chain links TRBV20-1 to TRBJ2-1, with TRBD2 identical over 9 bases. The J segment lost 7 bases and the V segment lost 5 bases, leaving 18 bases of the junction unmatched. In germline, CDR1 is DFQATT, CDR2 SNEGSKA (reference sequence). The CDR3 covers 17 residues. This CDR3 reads CSAPRGRRSGSLNEQFF. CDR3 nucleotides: TGCAGTGCTCCTCGGGGTCGTCGTAGCGGGAGTTTAAATGAGCAGTTCTTC.

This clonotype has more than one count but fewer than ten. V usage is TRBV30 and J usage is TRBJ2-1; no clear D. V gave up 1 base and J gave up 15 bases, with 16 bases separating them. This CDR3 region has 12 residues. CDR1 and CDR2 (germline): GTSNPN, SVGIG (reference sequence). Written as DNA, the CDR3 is TGTGCCTGGAGTGCACTGGGTAGTGTGCCGTTCTTC. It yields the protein CAWSALGSVPFF.

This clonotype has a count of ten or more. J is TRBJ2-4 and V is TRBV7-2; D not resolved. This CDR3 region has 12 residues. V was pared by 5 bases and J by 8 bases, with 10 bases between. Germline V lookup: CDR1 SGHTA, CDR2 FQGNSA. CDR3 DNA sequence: TGTGCCAGCAGCCCGACCTGGGACATTCAGTACTTC. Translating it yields CASSPTWDIQYF.

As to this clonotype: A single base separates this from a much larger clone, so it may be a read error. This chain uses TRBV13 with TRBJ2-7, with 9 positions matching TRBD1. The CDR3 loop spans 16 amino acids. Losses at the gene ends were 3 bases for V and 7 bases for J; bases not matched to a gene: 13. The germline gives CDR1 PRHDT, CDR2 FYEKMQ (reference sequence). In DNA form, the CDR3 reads TGTGCCAGCAGCTTGATACGGGACAGGGCCCACAATGAGCAGTACTTC. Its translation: CASSLIRDRAHNEQYF.